Each of the 4 T cell receptor beta chains below was sequenced from the same sample in a study of blood T cell repertoires in COVID-19. The repertoire was sequenced with immunoSEQ multiplex PCR; TCRdb's copy has only in-frame clones and lacks some. Of 270,000 or so clones in the sample, roughly 85% were seen once. The sample comprised PBMCs or T cells enriched from blood (not recorded which). The receptors shown here come from a woman between 45 and 65 years old who had been exposed to COVID-19.

J is TRBJ1-4 and V is TRBV15; TRBD1 agrees at 7 bases. The germline CDR1 and CDR2 sequences are LNHNV and YYDKDF (reference sequence). This CDR3 is built from 18 residues. The junction had 11 bases not matched to a gene; V was cut back by 1 base and J by 3 bases. This chain's CDR3 is CATSRGDRGGVANEKLFF. For the CDR3, the DNA is TGTGCCACCAGCAGAGGTGATAGAGGGGGCGTCGCTAATGAAAAACTGTTTTTT.

The V call is TRBV28, the J call TRBJ1-1; 7 bases agree with TRBD1. Per the germline V gene, CDR1 is MDHEN and CDR2 is SYDVKM. J lost 6 bases, V lost 2 bases, and 3 bases had no gene match. This CDR3 region has 13 residues. Written as DNA, the CDR3 is TGTGCCAGCAGTTTAGGGGGACAGCCTGAAGCTTTCTTT. The encoded protein is CASSLGGQPEAFF.

This clone was seen more than once but under ten times. The CDR3: CASSVGDTEAFF. For the CDR3, the DNA is TGCGCCAGCAGCGTCGGGGACACTGAAGCTTTCTTT. This sequence joins TRBV5-1 and TRBJ1-1; no definite D call. The germline V and J ends were trimmed by 4 bases and 3 bases, with 7 bases remaining between them. CDR1 and CDR2 from the germline V gene are SGHRS and YFSETQ. The CDR3 has 12 residues. The variable domain in full, completed from reference TRBV5-1 and TRBJ1-1, reads KAGVTQTPRYLIKTRGQQVTLSCSPISGHRSVSWYQQTPGQGLQFLFEYFSETQRNKGNFPGRFSGRQFSNSRSEMNVSTLELGDSALYLCASSVGDTEAFFGQGTRLTVV.

The chain employs TRBV7-9 and TRBJ1-1; a possible D gene is TRBD1 (5 bases). The CDR3 runs 12 residues. The germline V gene encodes CDR1 SEHNR and CDR2 FQNEAQ (reference sequence). Trimming took 5 bases from V and 11 from J, leaving 15 bases between them. The CDR3 DNA reads as TGTGCCAGCAGCCTCCCCGGGGGATCCGCTTTCTTT. Encoded protein: CASSLPGGSAFF.